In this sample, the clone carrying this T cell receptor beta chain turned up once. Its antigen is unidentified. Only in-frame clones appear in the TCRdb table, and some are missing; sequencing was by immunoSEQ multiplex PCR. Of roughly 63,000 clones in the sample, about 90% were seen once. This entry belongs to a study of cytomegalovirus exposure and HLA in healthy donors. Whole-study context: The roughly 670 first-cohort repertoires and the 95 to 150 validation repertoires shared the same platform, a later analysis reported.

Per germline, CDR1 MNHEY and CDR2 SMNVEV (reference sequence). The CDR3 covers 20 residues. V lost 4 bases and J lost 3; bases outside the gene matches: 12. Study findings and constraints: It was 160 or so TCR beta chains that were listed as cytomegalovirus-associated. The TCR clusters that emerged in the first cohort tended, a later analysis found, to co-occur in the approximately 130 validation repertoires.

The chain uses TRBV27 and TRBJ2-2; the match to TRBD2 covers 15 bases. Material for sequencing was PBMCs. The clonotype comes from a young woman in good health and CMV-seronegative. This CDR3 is CASSYVAWTSGGADTGELFF. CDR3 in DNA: TGTGCCAGCAGTTACGTGGCGTGGACTAGCGGGGGGGCCGACACCGGGGAGCTGTTTTTT.